The clone carrying this T cell receptor (beta chain) was observed a few times. Its cognate antigen is unknown. Trimming removed 5 bases at V and 5 bases at J, with 16 bases between. The CDR3 is 15 residues long. Per germline, CDR1 LNHDA and CDR2 SQIVND (reference sequence). Repertoires were generated with immunoSEQ multiplex PCR, while TCRdb's copy carries only in-frame clones and drops some. This table has 150,000 to 200,000 clones, around nine tenths appearing once. The donors were members of the roughly 120-subject validation cohort (separate from the roughly 670-subject first cohort). This entry belongs to a study of cytomegalovirus exposure and HLA in healthy donors. Study-level points and caveats: The study designated around 150 TCR beta chains cytomegalovirus-associated. High specificity and sensitivity for cytomegalovirus status were reported for the classifier.

Sequencing was performed on PBMCs. The source of this sequence is a young man in good health and CMV-seropositive. The V and J genes are TRBV19 and TRBJ1-3; D is possibly TRBD1 (5 bases). The CDR3 coding sequence is TGTGCCAGTAGTCCCCGGCCTGGGGACCGAAACACCATATATTTT. Protein sequence: CASSPRPGDRNTIYF.